This entry describes one T cell receptor beta chain. Antigen unknown. Investigators treated the graft tissue so that it released intraepithelial and lamina propria lymphocytes. This sample was included in a study of graft-versus-host responses after intestinal transplantation. The study's findings and limits: Some GvH clones appeared in ileal mucosa or blood before recipient bone marrow.

V dropped 3 bases and J dropped 6; count of bases not matched to a gene: 7. Looked up from germline, CDR1 is LGHNA and CDR2 is YSLEER. The CDR3 has 15 residues. Repertoires were generated with immunoSEQ multiplex PCR, while TCRdb's copy carries only in-frame clones and drops some. The sample comprises about 17,000 clones, roughly 80% of which are singletons, and 7% to 8% rests with the top ten. This TCR derives from a human patient who received an intestinal transplant, so some T cells may come from the graft donor. Sequencing used ileum tissue, obtained 450 to 490 days after intestinal transplant. The chain couples TRBV4-3 to TRBJ2-2, with 7 positions matching TRBD2. CDR3 residues: CASSHETGGAGELFF. The CDR3 region has the DNA TGCGCCAGCAGCCATGAAACTGGGGGGGCCGGGGAGCTGTTTTTT.